One sample yielded the 13 T cell receptor beta chains listed below, sequenced in a study of blood T cells in healthy people across ages. The use of a sample-barcoded 5' primer and a J-beta primer mix characterized a second PCR of 7 to 11 cycles. Each CDR3 protein is one row after TCRdb ran MiXCR on the 5' RACE reads. The sample lists 630,000 or so distinct CDR3 sequences; about a third were seen once. The source material was blood. The source of these receptors is an elderly woman in good health.

This clonotype showed up many times. The chain employs TRBV18 and TRBJ2-1; D is ambiguous. The germline gives CDR1 KGHSH, CDR2 LQKENI. The CDR3 has 11 amino acids. V was cut by 8 bases and J by 6 bases, with 8 bases left in between. The CDR3 sequence is CASSPSNEQFF. CDR3 sequence (DNA): TGTGCCAGCAGCCCTAGCAATGAGCAGTTCTTC. The full variable domain, completed using reference TRBV18 and TRBJ2-1, is NAGVMQNPRHLVRRRGQEARLRCSPMKGHSHVYWYRQLPEEGLKFMVYLQKENIIDESGMPKERFSAEFPKEGPSILRIQQVVRGDSAAYFCASSPSNEQFFGPGTRLTVL.

Many counts were recorded for this clonotype. This chain links TRBV6-2 or TRBV6-3 with TRBJ1-2; D gene ambiguous. V was trimmed by 4 bases and J by 4 bases, leaving 7 bases between them. CDR3 length equals 12 residues. Germline assignment: CDR1 MNHEY and CDR2 SVGEGT. The CDR3: CASSFDRYGYTF. The CDR3 DNA is TGTGCCAGCAGTTTTGACCGCTATGGCTACACCTTC.

This clonotype was seen ten or more times. J is TRBJ2-5 and V is TRBV5-4; D is possibly TRBD2 (6 bases). This CDR3 spans 15 amino acids. Germline values: CDR1 SGHNT, CDR2 YYREEE (reference sequence). Trimming cost V 4 bases and J 1 base, with 14 bases left between them. CDR3 nucleotide sequence: TGTGCCAGCAGCCGCCCGGAGGGAAGCCAAGAGACCCAGTACTTC. Its translation is CASSRPEGSQETQYF.

This clonotype has at least ten counts. Given a much more abundant clone one base away, this may be a read error. The rearrangement links TRBV7-8 to TRBJ2-1, with D possibly TRBD1 on 6 matching bases. The length of the CDR3 is 15 residues. V lost 5 bases and J lost 1, with 12 bases in between. Germline CDR1 and CDR2: SGHVS and FQNEAQ. DNA of the CDR3: TGTGCCAGCAGCCGATCCGGGACATCCTACAATGAGCAGTTCTTC. Its translation is CASSRSGTSYNEQFF.

At least ten counts were recorded for this clonotype. The genes are TRBV5-1 and TRBJ1-1; D remains ambiguous. Per germline, CDR1 SGHRS and CDR2 YFSETQ. The CDR3 sequence is 15 residues long. V shed 0 bases and J shed 1 base, with 10 bases lying between them. CDR3 nucleotide sequence: TGCGCCAGCAGCTTGGCGGTTGGCGCGAACACTGAAGCTTTCTTT. Amino acids: CASSLAVGANTEAFF.

Only a few counts were recorded for this clonotype. The chain carries TRBV6-1 and TRBJ2-3; 7 bases line up with TRBD1. Unmatched junction bases numbered 10, after V lost 0 bases and J lost 4 bases. The CDR3 runs to 17 residues. Germline CDR1 reads MNHNS; CDR2 reads SASEGT. Here the CDR3 DNA reads TGTGCCAGCAGTGAAGCTGGGACGGAAGGGGGCCCAGATACGCAGTATTTT. Translating it yields CASSEAGTEGGPDTQYF.

V and J are TRBV7-9 and TRBJ2-1, with a possible D match to TRBD2 (6 bases). Trimming left V 6 bases short and J 7 bases short, with 10 bases between. Germline V gene lookup returns CDR1 SEHNR and CDR2 FQNEAQ (reference sequence). This CDR3 spans 12 amino acids. The CDR3 protein is CASREGRNEQFF. The CDR3 coding sequence is TGTGCCAGCAGGGAAGGGAGGAATGAGCAGTTCTTC.

CDR3 in DNA: TGTGCCAGCAGCTTGGATAGGACAGGGGGTCTAAGCACAGATACGCAGTATTTT. Translating gives CASSLDRTGGLSTDTQYF. This sequence joins TRBV7-2 and TRBJ2-3; 10 bases are a match to TRBD1. This CDR3 region has 18 residues. V shed 3 bases and J 0 bases; nucleotides not matched to a gene: 9. Per the germline V gene, CDR1 is SGHTA and CDR2 is FQGNSA.

A single count supports this clonotype. A single base separates this from a much larger clone, so it may be a read error. The V gene is TRBV30, the J gene TRBJ2-1; D perhaps matches TRBD1 (5 bases). From germline, CDR1 is GTSNPN and CDR2 SVGIG (reference sequence). Trimming pared 0 bases from V and 11 bases from J, leaving 17 bases between. The CDR3 has 14 residues. The CDR3 protein is CAWSVRQGWGKQFF. The CDR3 DNA reads TGTGCCTGGAGTGTCCGGCAGGGTTGGGGTAAGCAGTTCTTC.

This clonotype came up many times. The J gene is TRBJ1-6, the V gene TRBV6-5; D is unresolved. Looked up from germline, CDR1 is MNHEY and CDR2 is SVGAGI. With 6 bases removed from V and 7 bases from J, the gap between germline ends came to 13 bases. CDR3 size: 14 residues. The CDR3 DNA is TGTGCCAGCAGAAATCGGGCCTCAAATTCACCCCTCCACTTT. Amino acid sequence: CASRNRASNSPLHF.

The chain joins TRBV7-9 to TRBJ2-1, with D hard to call. CDR1 is SEHNR, CDR2 FQNEAQ, per germline (reference sequence). The V gene lost 5 bases and the J gene lost 10 bases, with 15 bases spanning the gap. The length of the CDR3 is 13 residues. The CDR3 protein is CASSPGPHGEQFF. CDR3 bases: TGTGCCAGCAGCCCCGGCCCGCATGGGGAGCAGTTCTTC.

This clonotype came up a few times. V and J are TRBV20-1 and TRBJ1-5; D perhaps matches TRBD1 (6 bases). V was trimmed by 0 bases and J by 6 bases, leaving 12 bases between them. The germline V gene encodes CDR1 DFQATT and CDR2 SNEGSKA (reference sequence). The CDR3 loop spans 14 amino acids. The CDR3 nucleotides read TGCAGTGCTAGAGACCCAGGGGCCAGTCAGCCCCAGCATTTT. It specifies CSARDPGASQPQHF.

This clonotype has a handful of counts. Given a much more abundant clone one base away, this may be a read error. V gene TRBV9 combines with J gene TRBJ2-5, with 7 bases that match TRBD1. Per germline, CDR1 SGDLS and CDR2 YYNGEE. V lost 2 bases and J lost 11; bases outside the gene matches: 12. The CDR3 has 14 amino acids. In nucleotides, the CDR3 is TGTGCCAGCAGCGTGACAGGGAGAGACTTCGTGCAGTACTTC. Protein product: CASSVTGRDFVQYF.